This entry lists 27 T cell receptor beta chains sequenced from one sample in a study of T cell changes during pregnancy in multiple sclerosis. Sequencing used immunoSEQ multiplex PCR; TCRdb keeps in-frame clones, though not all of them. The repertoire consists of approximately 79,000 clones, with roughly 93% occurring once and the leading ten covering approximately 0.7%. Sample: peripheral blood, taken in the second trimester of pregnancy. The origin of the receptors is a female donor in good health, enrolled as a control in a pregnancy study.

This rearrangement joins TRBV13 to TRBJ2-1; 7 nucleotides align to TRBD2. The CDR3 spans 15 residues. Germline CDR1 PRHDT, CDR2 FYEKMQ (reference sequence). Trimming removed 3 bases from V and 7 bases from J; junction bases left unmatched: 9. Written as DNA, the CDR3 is TGTGCCAGCAGCTTCCAGCGGGACCCAGGGAATGAGCAGTTCTTC. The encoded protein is CASSFQRDPGNEQFF. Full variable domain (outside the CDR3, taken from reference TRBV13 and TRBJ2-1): AAGVIQSPRHLIKEKRETATLKCYPIPRHDTVYWYQQGPGQDPQFLISFYEKMQSDKGSIPDRFSAQQFSDYHSELNMSSLELGDSALYFCASSFQRDPGNEQFFGPGTRLTVL.

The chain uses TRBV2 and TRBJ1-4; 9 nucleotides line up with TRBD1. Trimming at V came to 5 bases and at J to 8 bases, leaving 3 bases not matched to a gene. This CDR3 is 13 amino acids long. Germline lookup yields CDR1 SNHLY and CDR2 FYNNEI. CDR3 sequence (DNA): TGTGCCAGCAGTTGGACAGGGGACGAAAAACTGTTTTTT. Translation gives CASSWTGDEKLFF.

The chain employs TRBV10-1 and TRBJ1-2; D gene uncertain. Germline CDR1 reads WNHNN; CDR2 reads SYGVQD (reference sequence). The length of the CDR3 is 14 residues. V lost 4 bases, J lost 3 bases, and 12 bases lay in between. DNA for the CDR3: TGCGCCAGCAGTGCAACCCAGGTTTACTATGGCTACACCTTC. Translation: CASSATQVYYGYTF.

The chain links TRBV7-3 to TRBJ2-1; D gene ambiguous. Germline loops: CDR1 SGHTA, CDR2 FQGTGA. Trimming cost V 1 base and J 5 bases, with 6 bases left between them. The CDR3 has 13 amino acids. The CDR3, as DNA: TGTGCCAGCAGCTTAAGCCGAGACAATGAGCAGTTCTTC. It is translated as CASSLSRDNEQFF.

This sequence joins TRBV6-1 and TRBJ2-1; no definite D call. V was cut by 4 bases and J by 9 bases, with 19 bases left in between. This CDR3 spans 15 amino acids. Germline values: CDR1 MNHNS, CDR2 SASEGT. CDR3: CASSVSRWADGEQFF. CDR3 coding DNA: TGTGCCAGCAGTGTAAGTAGATGGGCAGACGGTGAGCAGTTCTTC.

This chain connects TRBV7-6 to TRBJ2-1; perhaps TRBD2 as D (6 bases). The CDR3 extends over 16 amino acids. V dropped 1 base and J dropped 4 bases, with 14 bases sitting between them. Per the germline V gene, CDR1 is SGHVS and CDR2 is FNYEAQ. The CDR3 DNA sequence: TGTGCCAGCAGCTTAGGCGGGGCAGAACGGTACAATGAGCAGTTCTTC. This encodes CASSLGGAERYNEQFF.

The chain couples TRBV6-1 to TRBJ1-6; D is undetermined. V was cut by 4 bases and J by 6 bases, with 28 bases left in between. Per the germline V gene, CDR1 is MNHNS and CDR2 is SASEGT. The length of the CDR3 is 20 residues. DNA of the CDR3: TGTGCCAGCAGTGGGGCGGGGATTAGAGAGATGGTAGCGATTAATTCACCCCTCCACTTT. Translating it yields CASSGAGIREMVAINSPLHF.

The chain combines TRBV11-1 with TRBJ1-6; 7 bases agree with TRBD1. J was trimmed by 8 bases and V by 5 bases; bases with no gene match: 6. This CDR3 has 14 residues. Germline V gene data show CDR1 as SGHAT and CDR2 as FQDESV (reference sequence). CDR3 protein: CASSTGQDHSPLHF. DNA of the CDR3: TGTGCCAGCAGCACCGGACAGGACCATTCACCCCTCCACTTT. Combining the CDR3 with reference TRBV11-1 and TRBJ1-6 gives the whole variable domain EAEVAQSPRYKITEKSQAVAFWCDPISGHATLYWYRQILGQGPELLVQFQDESVVDDSQLPKDRFSAERLKGVDSTLKIQPAELGDSAMYLCASSTGQDHSPLHFGNGTRLTVT.

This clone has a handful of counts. The CDR3 region has the DNA TGTGCCAGCAGTGAAAGGGGCGGCTACACCTTC. Translation: CASSERGGYTF. The chain is built from TRBV6-1 and TRBJ1-2, with D possibly TRBD1 on 5 matching bases. V lost 2 bases and J lost 8, with 6 bases in between. The CDR3 spans 11 residues. CDR1 and CDR2 (germline): MNHNS, SASEGT.

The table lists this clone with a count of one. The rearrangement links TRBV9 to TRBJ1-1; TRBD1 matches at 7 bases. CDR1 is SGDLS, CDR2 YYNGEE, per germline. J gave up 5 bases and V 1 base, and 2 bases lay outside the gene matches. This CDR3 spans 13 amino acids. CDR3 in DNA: TGTGCCAGCAGCGTATCAGGGGGTACTGAAGCTTTCTTT. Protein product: CASSVSGGTEAFF. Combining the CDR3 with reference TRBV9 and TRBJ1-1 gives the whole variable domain DSGVTQTPKHLITATGQRVTLRCSPRSGDLSVYWYQQSLDQGLQFLIQYYNGEERAKGNILERFSAQQFPDLHSELNLSSLELGDSALYFCASSVSGGTEAFFGQGTRLTVV.

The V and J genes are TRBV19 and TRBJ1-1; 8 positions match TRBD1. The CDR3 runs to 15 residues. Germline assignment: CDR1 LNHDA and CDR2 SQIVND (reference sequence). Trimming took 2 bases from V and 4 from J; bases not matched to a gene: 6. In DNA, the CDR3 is TGTGCCAGTAGTATACAGGGGGCATTGGGCACTGAAGCTTTCTTT. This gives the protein CASSIQGALGTEAFF.

CDR3 DNA sequence: TGTGCCAGCAGCCTGCATAGCGGGGGGAACTACAATGAGCAGTTCTTC. It yields the protein CASSLHSGGNYNEQFF. The chain is built from TRBV4-2 and TRBJ2-1; 10 bases are a match to TRBD2. CDR1 is LGHNA, CDR2 YNFKEQ, per germline. The CDR3 has 16 amino acids. V gave up 4 bases and J gave up 3 bases; unmatched junction bases: 6.

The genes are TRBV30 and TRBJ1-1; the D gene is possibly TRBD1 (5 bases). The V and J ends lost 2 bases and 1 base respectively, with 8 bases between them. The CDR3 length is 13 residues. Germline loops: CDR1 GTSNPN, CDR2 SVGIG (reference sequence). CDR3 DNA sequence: TGTGCCTGGAGTAGGGGCACGAACACTGAAGCTTTCTTT. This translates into CAWSRGTNTEAFF.

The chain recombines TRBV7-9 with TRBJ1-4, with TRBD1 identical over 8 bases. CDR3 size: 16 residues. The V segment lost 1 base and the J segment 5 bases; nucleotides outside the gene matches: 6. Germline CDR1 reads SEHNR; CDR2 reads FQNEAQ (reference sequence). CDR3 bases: TGTGCCAGCAGCTTAGGTGTGGACAGGGTAAATGAAAAACTGTTTTTT. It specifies CASSLGVDRVNEKLFF. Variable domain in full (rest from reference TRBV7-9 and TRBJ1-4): DTGVSQNPRHKITKRGQNVTFRCDPISEHNRLYWYRQTLGQGPEFLTYFQNEAQLEKSRLLSDRFSAERPKGSFSTLEIQRTEQGDSAMYLCASSLGVDRVNEKLFFGSGTQLSVL.

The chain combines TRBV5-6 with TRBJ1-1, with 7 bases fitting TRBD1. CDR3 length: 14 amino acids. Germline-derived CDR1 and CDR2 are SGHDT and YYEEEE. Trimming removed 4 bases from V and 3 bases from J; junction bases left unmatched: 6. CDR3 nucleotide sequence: TGTGCCAGCAGCGGAACAGGGGAGGACACTGAAGCTTTCTTT. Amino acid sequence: CASSGTGEDTEAFF.

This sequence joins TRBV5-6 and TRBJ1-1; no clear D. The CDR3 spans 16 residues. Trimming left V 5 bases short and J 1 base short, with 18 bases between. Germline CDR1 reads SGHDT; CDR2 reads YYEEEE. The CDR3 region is CASRNGPSRGNTEAFF. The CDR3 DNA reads TGTGCCAGCAGAAACGGACCTTCGCGGGGGAACACTGAAGCTTTCTTT.

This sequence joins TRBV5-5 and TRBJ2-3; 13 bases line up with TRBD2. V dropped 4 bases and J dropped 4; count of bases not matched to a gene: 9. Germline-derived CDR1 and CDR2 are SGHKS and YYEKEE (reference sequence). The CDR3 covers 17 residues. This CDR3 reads CASSQTTSGGAPDTQYF. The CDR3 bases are TGTGCCAGCAGCCAAACAACTAGCGGGGGGGCCCCAGATACGCAGTATTTT.

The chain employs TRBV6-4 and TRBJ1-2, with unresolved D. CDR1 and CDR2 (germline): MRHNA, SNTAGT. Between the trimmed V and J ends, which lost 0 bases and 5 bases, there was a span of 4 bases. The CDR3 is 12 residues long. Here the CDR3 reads CASSDSRYGYTF. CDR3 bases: TGTGCCAGCAGTGACTCGAGGTATGGCTACACCTTC.

DNA of the CDR3: TGCGCCAGCAGCTTTGAGGCGACCGGCCTCTCAACTAATGAAAAACTGTTTTTT. Protein product: CASSFEATGLSTNEKLFF. The V and J genes are TRBV5-1 and TRBJ1-4; D is unclear. The germline V and J ends were trimmed by 2 bases and 0 bases, with 17 bases remaining between them. CDR1 and CDR2 (germline): SGHRS, YFSETQ. The length of the CDR3 is 18 residues. The whole variable domain, filled in from reference TRBV5-1 and TRBJ1-4, reads KAGVTQTPRYLIKTRGQQVTLSCSPISGHRSVSWYQQTPGQGLQFLFEYFSETQRNKGNFPGRFSGRQFSNSRSEMNVSTLELGDSALYLCASSFEATGLSTNEKLFFGSGTQLSVL.

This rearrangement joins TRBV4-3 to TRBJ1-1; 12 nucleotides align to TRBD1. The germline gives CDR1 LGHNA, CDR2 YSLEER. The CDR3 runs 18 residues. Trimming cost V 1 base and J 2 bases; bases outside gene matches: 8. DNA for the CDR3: TGCGCCAGCAGCCAAGGTAACCGGGACAGGGGGCCCAACACTGAAGCTTTCTTT. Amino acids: CASSQGNRDRGPNTEAFF.

The CDR3: CASSRGAEAFF. The CDR3 DNA reads TGCGCCAGCAGCCGGGGCGCTGAAGCTTTCTTT. The rearrangement joins TRBV4-1 to TRBJ1-1; D is possibly TRBD1 (5 bases). Trimming cost V 4 bases and J 6 bases, with 6 bases left between them. The CDR3 loop spans 11 amino acids. CDR1 and CDR2 from the germline V gene are MGHRA and YSYEKL.

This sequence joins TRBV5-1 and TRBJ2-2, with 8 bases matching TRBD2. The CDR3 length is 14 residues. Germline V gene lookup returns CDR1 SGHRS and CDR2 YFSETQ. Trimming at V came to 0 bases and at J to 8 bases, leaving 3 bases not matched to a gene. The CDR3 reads CASSLELAAGELFF. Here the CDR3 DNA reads TGCGCCAGCAGCTTGGAACTAGCGGCTGGGGAGCTGTTTTTT. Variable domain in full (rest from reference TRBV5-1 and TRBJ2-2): KAGVTQTPRYLIKTRGQQVTLSCSPISGHRSVSWYQQTPGQGLQFLFEYFSETQRNKGNFPGRFSGRQFSNSRSEMNVSTLELGDSALYLCASSLELAAGELFFGEGSRLTVL.

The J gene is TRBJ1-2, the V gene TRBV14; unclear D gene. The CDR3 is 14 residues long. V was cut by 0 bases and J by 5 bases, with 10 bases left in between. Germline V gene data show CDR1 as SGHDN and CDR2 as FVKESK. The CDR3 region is CASSQDRSGYGYTF. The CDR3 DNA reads TGTGCCAGCAGCCAAGATAGGAGCGGGTATGGCTACACCTTC.

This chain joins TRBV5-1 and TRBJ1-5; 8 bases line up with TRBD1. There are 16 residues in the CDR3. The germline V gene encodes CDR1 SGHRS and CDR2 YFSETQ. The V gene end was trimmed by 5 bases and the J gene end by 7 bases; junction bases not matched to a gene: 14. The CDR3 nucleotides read TGCGCCAGCAGGCTGGGTCCGGACAGGGTCGAACAGCCCCAGCATTTT. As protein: CASRLGPDRVEQPQHF.

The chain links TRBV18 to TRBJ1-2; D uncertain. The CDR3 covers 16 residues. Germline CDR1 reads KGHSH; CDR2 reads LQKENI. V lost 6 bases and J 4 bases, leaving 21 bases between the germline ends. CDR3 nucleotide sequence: TGTGCCAGCTCTCGCATGAGTTTGCCCGACATCTATGGCTACACCTTC. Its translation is CASSRMSLPDIYGYTF.

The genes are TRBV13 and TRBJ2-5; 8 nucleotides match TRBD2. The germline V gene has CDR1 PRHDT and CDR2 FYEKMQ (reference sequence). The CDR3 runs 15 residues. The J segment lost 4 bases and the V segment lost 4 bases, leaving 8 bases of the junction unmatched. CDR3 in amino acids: CASSYRAAGVETQYF. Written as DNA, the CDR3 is TGTGCCAGCAGCTACAGAGCAGCGGGGGTAGAGACCCAGTACTTC.

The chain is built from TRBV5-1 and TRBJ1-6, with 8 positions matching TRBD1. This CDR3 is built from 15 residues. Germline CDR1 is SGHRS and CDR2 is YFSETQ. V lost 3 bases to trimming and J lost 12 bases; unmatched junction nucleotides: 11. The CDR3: CASSSAGGDSGPLHF. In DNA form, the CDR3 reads TGCGCCAGCAGCTCCGCAGGGGGCGACTCAGGACCCCTCCACTTT.